Presented here are 22 T cell receptor beta chains from one specimen sequenced in a study of blood T cell repertoires in COVID-19. The assay was immunoSEQ multiplex PCR, and TCRdb's table has in-frame clones only and misses some. The repertoire has roughly 120,000 clones, 80% to 90% of them found once; the top ten carry about 4.5%. The specimen was peripheral blood. These receptors were taken from a woman aged 45-65 years with acute or convalescent COVID-19.

The chain couples TRBV29-1 to TRBJ2-7; weak D call: TRBD1 (6 bases). CDR3 size: 12 residues. Germline CDR1 reads SQVTM; CDR2 reads ANQGSEA. V lost 6 bases and J lost 1, with 10 bases in between. The CDR3: CSVNDRSYEQYF. In DNA form, the CDR3 reads TGCAGCGTCAACGACAGGTCCTACGAGCAGTACTTC.

This chain uses TRBV19 with TRBJ1-2; D is uncertain. V shed 5 bases and J shed 7 bases, with 14 bases lying between them. The CDR3 is 13 residues long. CDR1 and CDR2 from the germline V gene are LNHDA and SQIVND (reference sequence). The CDR3 sequence: CASSVPNWAGYTF. The CDR3 DNA sequence: TGTGCCAGTAGTGTCCCCAATTGGGCTGGCTACACCTTC.

This clone occurred once. This chain connects TRBV9 to TRBJ2-7; 7 bases line up with TRBD1. The J segment lost 5 bases and the V segment lost 3 bases, leaving 5 bases of the junction unmatched. The CDR3 runs to 13 residues. Germline V gene data show CDR1 as SGDLS and CDR2 as YYNGEE. CDR3 bases: TGTGCCAGCAGCGGTCGGACAGGAGACGAGCAGTACTTC. This gives the protein CASSGRTGDEQYF.

This sequence joins TRBV30 and TRBJ1-2, with TRBD1 matching over 8 bases. The CDR3 loop spans 14 amino acids. Germline values: CDR1 GTSNPN, CDR2 SVGIG (reference sequence). With V trimmed by 3 bases and J by 11 bases, 14 bases remained unmatched. The CDR3 spells CAWRPQGTGTRYTF. CDR3 sequence (DNA): TGTGCCTGGAGGCCCCAAGGGACAGGAACGAGGTACACCTTC.

The chain is built from TRBV18 and TRBJ1-3; TRBD1 matches 7 bases. Trimming cost V 4 bases and J 4 bases; bases outside gene matches: 7. Per germline, CDR1 KGHSH and CDR2 LQKENI. The CDR3 covers 15 residues. CDR3 loop: CASSRPTGTGNTIYF. In DNA form, the CDR3 reads TGTGCCAGCTCACGCCCGACAGGGACGGGAAACACCATATATTTT.

In regard to this clone: One junction end disagrees with the germline gene, perhaps due to a read error. This sequence joins TRBV20-1 and TRBJ1-2; no firm D call. This CDR3 is built from 9 residues. Germline loops: CDR1 DFQATT, CDR2 SNEGSKA (reference sequence). The CDR3 loop reads CLTGYGYTF. In DNA, the CDR3 is TGTCTTACGGGCTATGGCTACACCTTC.

This rearrangement joins TRBV24-1 to TRBJ2-2; 7 bases map to TRBD1. J was trimmed by 4 bases and V by 1 base; bases with no gene match: 5. Germline V gene data show CDR1 as KGHDR and CDR2 as SFDVKD. This CDR3 is 16 amino acids long. CDR3 DNA sequence: TGTGCCACCAGTGATTTAAGGACAGGACTCACCGGGGAGCTGTTTTTT. Translated: CATSDLRTGLTGELFF.

V is TRBV12-3 or TRBV12-4 and J is TRBJ2-5; D perhaps matches TRBD2 (6 bases). The CDR3 has 12 amino acids. Trimming took 10 bases from V and 2 from J, leaving 11 bases between them. The CDR3 DNA reads as TGTGCCATCATGACTAGACAAGAGACCCAGTACTTC. The encoded protein is CAIMTRQETQYF.

The chain carries TRBV30 and TRBJ2-5; TRBD2 is a possible D gene (5 bases). V was shortened by 0 bases and J by 1 base, with 12 bases between the two germline ends. CDR3 length: 15 amino acids. Germline CDR1 GTSNPN, CDR2 SVGIG (reference sequence). The chain's CDR3 is CAWSVRGFLQETQYF. The CDR3 DNA sequence: TGTGCCTGGAGTGTCAGAGGGTTCCTCCAAGAGACCCAGTACTTC.

J is TRBJ2-1 and V is TRBV2; D unclear. Germline values: CDR1 SNHLY, CDR2 FYNNEI. CDR3 length: 10 residues. Trimming removed 9 bases at V and 7 bases at J, with 7 bases between. Written as DNA, the CDR3 is TGTGCCAGTCACATTAATGAGCAGTTCTTC. Amino acid sequence: CASHINEQFF.

This chain links TRBV5-8 with TRBJ1-2; D might be TRBD1 (5 bases). CDR3 length equals 12 residues. From germline, CDR1 is SGHTS and CDR2 YDEGEE. V was cut by 2 bases and J by 5 bases, with 7 bases left in between. Here the CDR3 DNA reads TGTGCCAGCAGCTTTCAGGGTTATGGCTACACCTTC. This sequence encodes CASSFQGYGYTF.

The chain couples TRBV10-3 to TRBJ1-2; 9 nucleotides agree with TRBD1. V was pared by 9 bases and J by 3 bases, with 8 bases of the junction left unmatched. There are 14 residues in the CDR3. Germline V gene lookup returns CDR1 ENHRY and CDR2 SYGVKD. CDR3 nucleotide sequence: TGTGCCATGAAACAGGGGGCTACGGACTATGGCTACACCTTC. It yields the protein CAMKQGATDYGYTF.

The CDR3 here is CASSLGTGGTYEQYF. CDR3 sequence (DNA): TGTGCCAGTAGTCTAGGCACAGGGGGAACCTACGAGCAGTACTTC. The chain joins TRBV19 to TRBJ2-7; 8 bases map to TRBD1. From germline, CDR1 is LNHDA and CDR2 SQIVND (reference sequence). The CDR3 covers 15 residues. J lost 2 bases, V lost 5 bases, and 8 bases had no gene match.

The chain employs TRBV7-3 and TRBJ2-2; the match to TRBD2 covers 9 bases. This CDR3 comprises 15 residues. V trimming: 7 bases; J trimming: 5 bases; junction bases outside the gene matches: 8. CDR1 and CDR2 (germline): SGHTA, FQGTGA. The CDR3 loop reads CASTLGAGGTGELFF. The CDR3 DNA reads as TGTGCCAGCACCCTGGGAGCGGGGGGTACCGGGGAGCTGTTTTTT.

The rearrangement joins TRBV6-5 to TRBJ1-3, with D unresolved. The CDR3 contains 15 residues. Germline CDR1 reads MNHEY; CDR2 reads SVGAGI. Between the trimmed V and J ends, which lost 6 bases and 0 bases, there was a span of 12 bases. CDR3 in DNA: TGTGCCAGCAGCCCGACTAGAAACTCTGGAAACACCATATATTTT. This encodes CASSPTRNSGNTIYF.

This chain joins TRBV19 and TRBJ2-3, with a possible D match to TRBD1 (6 bases). Germline values: CDR1 LNHDA, CDR2 SQIVND (reference sequence). V lost 3 bases and J lost 8, with 15 bases in between. This CDR3 is built from 14 residues. The CDR3 region is CASSIGVPRGTQYF. As DNA, the CDR3 is TGTGCCAGTAGTATCGGAGTGCCCAGGGGTACGCAGTATTTT.

The chain links TRBV30 to TRBJ1-5; D remains unclear. CDR1 and CDR2 (germline): GTSNPN, SVGIG (reference sequence). The V end lost 3 bases, the J end lost 6 bases, and 12 bases lay between the germline ends. The CDR3 extends over 13 amino acids. CDR3 nucleotides: TGTGCCTGGAGCCCCGACGAGGTTCAGCCCCAGCATTTT. Translating gives CAWSPDEVQPQHF. Supplemented by reference TRBV30 and TRBJ1-5, the full variable domain reads SQTIHQWPATLVQPVGSPLSLECTVEGTSNPNLYWYRQAAGRGLQLLFYSVGIGQISSEVPQNLSASRPQDRQFILSSKKLLLSDSGFYLCAWSPDEVQPQHFGDGTRLSIL.

This sequence joins TRBV10-1 and TRBJ1-5, with TRBD1 as a possible D gene (5 bases). There are 14 residues in the CDR3. CDR1 is WNHNN, CDR2 SYGVQD, per germline (reference sequence). The V end lost 0 bases, the J end lost 5 bases, and 8 bases lay between the germline ends. The chain's CDR3 is CASSESPGDQPQHF. DNA of the CDR3: TGCGCCAGCAGTGAGTCGCCGGGGGATCAGCCCCAGCATTTT.

This rearrangement joins TRBV28 to TRBJ2-3, with 7 bases identical to TRBD2. V lost 6 bases, J lost 3 bases, and 9 bases stayed unmatched. Germline loops: CDR1 MDHEN, CDR2 SYDVKM. CDR3 length: 15 residues. The CDR3 DNA reads as TGTGCCAGCAGCGGAGCGGGGAGCCTGACAGATACGCAGTATTTT. Protein: CASSGAGSLTDTQYF.

The chain uses TRBV5-1 and TRBJ2-2; D is perhaps TRBD1 (5 bases). The CDR3 contains 15 residues. V lost 4 bases to trimming and J lost 1 base, with 11 bases between them. Per germline, CDR1 SGHRS and CDR2 YFSETQ. CDR3 amino acids: CASSPGHQNTGELFF. CDR3 sequence (DNA): TGCGCCAGCAGCCCTGGACATCAGAACACCGGGGAGCTGTTTTTT.

In regard to this clone: Other DNA sequences from this sample encode an identical CDR3 as well. The V and J genes are TRBV7-9 and TRBJ1-1; possible D gene TRBD1, 5 bases. Trimming removed 7 bases from V and 5 bases from J, with 14 bases in between. Germline V CDR1 and CDR2: SEHNR, FQNEAQ (reference sequence). CDR3 length: 13 amino acids. CDR3 in DNA: TGTGCCAGCACTCCTCAGGGAAGAACTGAAGCTTTCTTT. This translates into CASTPQGRTEAFF.

The chain has TRBV27 and TRBJ1-1; D gene unclear. CDR1 is MNHEY, CDR2 SMNVEV, per germline (reference sequence). The V end lost 2 bases, the J end lost 0 bases, and 10 bases lay between the germline ends. This CDR3 is built from 15 residues. The CDR3 here is CASSLHNSLNTEAFF. CDR3 sequence (DNA): TGTGCCAGCAGTTTACACAACAGCTTGAACACTGAAGCTTTCTTT.